The 15 T cell receptor beta chains presented below share a single source sample, sequenced in a study of Ad26.COV2.S vaccination and SARS-CoV-2 variants. The repertoire was sequenced with immunoSEQ multiplex PCR; TCRdb's copy has only in-frame clones and lacks some. This table has roughly 320,000 clones, around 87% appearing once. Stated treatment: 15 to 20 received Ad26.COV2.S at low or high dose, single or two shots; about five received placebo; per-sample allocation not given. On day 63 after the first injection, vaccine and placebo recipients gave samples. Here the sequenced sample was peripheral blood, taken in a trial of Ad26.COV2.S vaccine versus placebo. These receptors all stem from a person between 18 and 65 years old who received the Ad26.COV2.S COVID-19 vaccine or a placebo.

The rearrangement links TRBV7-8 to TRBJ1-5; TRBD1 might be the D (5 bases). This CDR3 region has 14 residues. V was clipped by 0 bases and J by 4 bases, with 7 bases between them. The V gene's germline CDR1 is SGHVS and CDR2 FQNEAQ. The CDR3 region is CASSLAQGNQPQHF. CDR3 nucleotides: TGTGCCAGCAGCTTAGCCCAGGGAAATCAGCCCCAGCATTTT.

The chain uses TRBV15 and TRBJ1-2; D perhaps matches TRBD1 (5 bases). Germline V gene sequence: CDR1 LNHNV, CDR2 YYDKDF (reference sequence). Deletions cut 1 base from V and 4 bases from J, with 19 bases between. The CDR3 contains 17 residues. The CDR3: CATSRGSQGRGSYGYTF. CDR3 nucleotides: TGTGCCACCAGCAGAGGCAGCCAAGGGAGGGGATCCTATGGCTACACCTTC.

The chain recombines TRBV2 with TRBJ2-7; D gene unclear. Per germline, CDR1 SNHLY and CDR2 FYNNEI. The CDR3 loop spans 10 amino acids. V was pared by 8 bases and J by 0 bases, with 2 bases between. The chain's CDR3 is CASASYEQYF. The CDR3 region has the DNA TGTGCCAGCGCCTCCTACGAGCAGTACTTC.

The genes are TRBV7-2 and TRBJ2-2; D possibly corresponds to TRBD2 (5 bases). This CDR3 comprises 15 residues. CDR1 and CDR2 (germline): SGHTA, FQGNSA. V shed 1 base and J shed 5 bases, with 11 bases lying between them. For the CDR3, the DNA is TGTGCCAGCAGCTTAGAGTCTAGAGGGACCGGGGAGCTGTTTTTT. Protein: CASSLESRGTGELFF. Based on the CDR3 plus reference TRBV7-2 and TRBJ2-2, the full variable domain is GAGVSQSPSNKVTEKGKDVELRCDPISGHTALYWYRQSLGQGLEFLIYFQGNSAPDKSGLPSDRFSAERTGGSVSTLTIQRTQQEDSAVYLCASSLESRGTGELFFGEGSRLTVL.

This rearrangement joins TRBV12-3 or TRBV12-4 to TRBJ2-3, with D unresolved. The ends were cut back, 5 bases at V and 8 bases at J, with 11 bases in the middle. The CDR3 has 12 residues. CDR3 sequence reads: CASSQDRGTQYF. DNA for the CDR3: TGTGCCAGCAGTCAGGACCGAGGTACGCAGTATTTT.

The CDR3 region is CASSLEFRDTQYF. The CDR3 coding sequence is TGTGCCAGCAGCCTGGAGTTCCGAGATACGCAGTATTTT. The chain employs TRBV9 and TRBJ2-3; no reliable D call. V lost 4 bases and J 5 bases, leaving 11 bases between the germline ends. The CDR3 totals 13 residues. CDR1 is SGDLS and CDR2 is YYNGEE in the germline V gene.

V gene TRBV5-6 combines with J gene TRBJ1-1; possible D gene TRBD1, 6 bases. V was pared by 5 bases and J by 5 bases, with 10 bases between. The germline V gene has CDR1 SGHDT and CDR2 YYEEEE. This CDR3 contains 12 residues. As DNA, the CDR3 is TGTGCCAGCAGATTAGGGGGGACTGAAGCTTTCTTT. Translating gives CASRLGGTEAFF.

The chain combines TRBV6-5 with TRBJ1-3; no clear D gene. Trimming took 3 bases from V and 0 from J, leaving 12 bases between them. Germline V gene sequence: CDR1 MNHEY, CDR2 SVGAGI. This CDR3 is built from 16 residues. Here the CDR3 reads CASSYGPEDSGNTIYF. The CDR3 bases are TGTGCCAGCAGTTATGGGCCCGAAGACTCTGGAAACACCATATATTTT.

The rearrangement joins TRBV2 to TRBJ1-2; D not resolved. Between the trimmed V and J ends, which lost 1 base and 4 bases, there was a span of 7 bases. The CDR3 has 13 amino acids. CDR1 and CDR2 (germline): SNHLY, FYNNEI. CDR3 DNA sequence: TGTGCCAGCAGTGAAGAGGCTCTCTATGGCTACACCTTC. It codes for CASSEEALYGYTF.

This clone was detected a few times. The rearrangement uses TRBV27 and TRBJ2-2; D may match TRBD1 or TRBD2 (5 bases each). Germline lookup yields CDR1 MNHEY and CDR2 SMNVEV (reference sequence). CDR3 length equals 15 residues. V lost 4 bases, J lost 3 bases, and 12 bases lay in between. CDR3 in amino acids: CASSSPGTYTGELFF. Written as DNA, the CDR3 is TGTGCCAGCAGTTCTCCCGGGACCTACACCGGGGAGCTGTTTTTT.

The genes are TRBV3-1 (or the pseudogene TRBV3-2) and TRBJ1-4, with 10 bases aligning to TRBD1. The J segment lost 6 bases and the V segment lost 4 bases, leaving 5 bases of the junction unmatched. The CDR3 has 15 residues. Germline V gene sequence: CDR1 LGHDT, CDR2 YNNKEL (reference sequence). This CDR3 is CASSPETGGYEKLFF. CDR3 nucleotides: TGTGCCAGCAGCCCCGAGACAGGGGGCTATGAAAAACTGTTTTTT.

The CDR3: CASSQDGGGAWAIDYGYTF. CDR3 sequence (DNA): TGCGCCAGCAGCCAAGATGGGGGGGGCGCTTGGGCCATCGACTATGGCTACACCTTC. The chain employs TRBV4-1 and TRBJ1-2, with D maybe TRBD1 (6 bases). The V and J ends lost 0 bases and 3 bases respectively, with 23 bases between them. The germline V gene encodes CDR1 MGHRA and CDR2 YSYEKL. CDR3 length: 19 residues.

This sequence joins TRBV11-2 and TRBJ1-1, with TRBD1 matching 10 bases. With 5 bases clipped from V and 6 bases from J, the junction kept 9 bases outside the gene matches. The germline CDR1 and CDR2 sequences are SGHAT and FQNNGV. The CDR3 is 15 amino acids. The CDR3: CASSLREGQGSEAFF. CDR3 bases: TGTGCCAGCAGCCTTAGGGAGGGACAGGGGTCTGAAGCTTTCTTT.

The V call is TRBV5-1, the J call TRBJ2-1; TRBD1 or TRBD2 may be the D gene (5 bases each). Germline V lookup: CDR1 SGHRS, CDR2 YFSETQ. This CDR3 is built from 17 residues. V lost 3 bases and J lost 0, with 16 bases in between. The CDR3 loop is CASSWRPDTSSYNEQFF. For the CDR3, the DNA is TGCGCCAGCAGCTGGAGGCCGGACACGAGCTCCTACAATGAGCAGTTCTTC.

The DNA of the CDR3 is TGTGCCAGCAGCCTGGGGACCCCCCGTTTGGATGGCTACACCTTC. Its protein product is CASSLGTPRLDGYTF. This rearrangement joins TRBV5-6 to TRBJ1-2; tentatively, D is TRBD1 (5 bases). The V gene lost 4 bases and the J gene lost 6 bases, with 19 bases spanning the gap. This CDR3 region has 15 residues. CDR1 and CDR2 from the germline V gene are SGHDT and YYEEEE.